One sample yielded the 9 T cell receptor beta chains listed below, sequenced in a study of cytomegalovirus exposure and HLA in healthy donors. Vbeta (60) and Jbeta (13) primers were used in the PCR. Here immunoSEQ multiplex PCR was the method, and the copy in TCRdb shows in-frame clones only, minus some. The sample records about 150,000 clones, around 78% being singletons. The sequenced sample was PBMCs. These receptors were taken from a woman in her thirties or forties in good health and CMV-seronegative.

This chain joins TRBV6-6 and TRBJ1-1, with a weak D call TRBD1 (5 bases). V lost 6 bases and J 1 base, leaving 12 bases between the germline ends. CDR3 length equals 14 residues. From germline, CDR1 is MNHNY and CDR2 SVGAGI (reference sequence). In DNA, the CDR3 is TGTGCCAGCAGACGCCCCAGGGAGAACACTGAAGCTTTCTTT. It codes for CASRRPRENTEAFF.

CDR3 region: CATSDRGYGYTF. The DNA for the CDR3 is TGTGCCACCAGCGACAGGGGATATGGCTACACCTTC. The chain employs TRBV15 and TRBJ1-2; the match to TRBD1 covers 8 bases. The CDR3 totals 12 residues. The V gene end was trimmed by 5 bases and the J gene end by 5 bases; junction bases not matched to a gene: 1. Germline loops: CDR1 LNHNV, CDR2 YYDKDF (reference sequence).

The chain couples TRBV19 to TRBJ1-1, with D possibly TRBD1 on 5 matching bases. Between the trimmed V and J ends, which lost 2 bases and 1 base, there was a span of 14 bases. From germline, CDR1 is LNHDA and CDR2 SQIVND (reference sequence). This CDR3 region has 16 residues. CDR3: CASSILRSDRNTEAFF. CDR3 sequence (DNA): TGTGCCAGTAGTATATTACGGAGTGACAGGAACACTGAAGCTTTCTTT.

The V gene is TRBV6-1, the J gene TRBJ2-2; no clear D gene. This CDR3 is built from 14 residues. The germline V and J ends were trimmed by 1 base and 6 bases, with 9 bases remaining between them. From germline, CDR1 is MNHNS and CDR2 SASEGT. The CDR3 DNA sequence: TGTGCCAGCAGTGAAGTCACAGAATCCGGGGAGCTGTTTTTT. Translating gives CASSEVTESGELFF.

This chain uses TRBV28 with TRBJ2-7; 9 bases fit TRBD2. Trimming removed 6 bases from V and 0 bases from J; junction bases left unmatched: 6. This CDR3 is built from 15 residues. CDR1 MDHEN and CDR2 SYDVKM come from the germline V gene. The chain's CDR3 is CASRPLAGLSYEQYF. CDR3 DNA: TGTGCCAGCAGACCACTAGCGGGTCTCTCCTACGAGCAGTACTTC.

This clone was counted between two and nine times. This chain's CDR3 is CASSPPQSYEQYF. The CDR3 DNA reads TGTGCCAGCAGCCCCCCGCAGTCCTACGAGCAGTACTTC. The V call is TRBV5-4, the J call TRBJ2-7; D is undetermined. There are 13 residues in the CDR3. CDR1 and CDR2 from the germline V gene are SGHNT and YYREEE (reference sequence). The V and J ends lost 4 bases and 1 base respectively, with 9 bases between them.

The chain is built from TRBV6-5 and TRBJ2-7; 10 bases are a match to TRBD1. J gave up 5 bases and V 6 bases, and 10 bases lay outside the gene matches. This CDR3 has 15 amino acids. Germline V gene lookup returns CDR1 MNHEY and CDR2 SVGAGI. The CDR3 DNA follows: TGTGCCAGCAGCAGAGGGGGGACAGGGGCTGACGAGCAGTACTTC. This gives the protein CASSRGGTGADEQYF.

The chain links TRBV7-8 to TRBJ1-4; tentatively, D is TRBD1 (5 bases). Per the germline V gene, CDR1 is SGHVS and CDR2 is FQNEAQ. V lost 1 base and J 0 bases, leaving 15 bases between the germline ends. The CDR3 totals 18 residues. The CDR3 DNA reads TGTGCCAGCAGCTTAGAAACGGGGGGGAACCCAACTAATGAAAAACTGTTTTTT. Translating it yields CASSLETGGNPTNEKLFF.

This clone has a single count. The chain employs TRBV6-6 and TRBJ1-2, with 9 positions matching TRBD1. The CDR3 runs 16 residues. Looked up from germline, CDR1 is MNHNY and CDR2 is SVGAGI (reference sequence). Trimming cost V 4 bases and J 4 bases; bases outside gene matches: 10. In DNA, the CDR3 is TGTGCCAGCAGTTTTTCCGGGACAGGGAGCCTCTATGGCTACACCTTC. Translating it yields CASSFSGTGSLYGYTF.